The 14 T cell receptor beta chains listed next were all sequenced from one sample in a study of shared clonotypes between healthy human individuals. The data were produced by immunoSEQ multiplex PCR, yet TCRdb's version contains in-frame clones alone and is incomplete. Among some 790,000 clones, just under 75% were seen once, and the ten largest hold under 2%. Specimen: memory CD4+ T cells sorted from blood. Noted subset: CD45RA-negative fraction. The source is a woman in her twenties or thirties in good health.

A remark on this clone: Other DNA sequences of this sample code for an identical CDR3. J is TRBJ2-7 and V is TRBV6-1, with 9 nucleotides matching TRBD1. The V segment lost 6 bases and the J segment 0 bases; nucleotides outside the gene matches: 3. Germline V gene data show CDR1 as MNHNS and CDR2 as SASEGT. The CDR3 sequence is 14 residues long. CDR3 region: CASSGQGISYEQYF. As DNA, the CDR3 is TGTGCCAGCAGCGGACAGGGGATCTCCTACGAGCAGTACTTC.

The rearrangement links TRBV5-1 to TRBJ1-1, with D perhaps TRBD1 (5 bases). This CDR3 comprises 14 residues. Per the germline V gene, CDR1 is SGHRS and CDR2 is YFSETQ. The V end lost 1 base, the J end lost 3 bases, and 10 bases lay between the germline ends. Written as DNA, the CDR3 is TGCGCCAGCAGCTTGAGTCAGGGAGACACTGAAGCTTTCTTT. This encodes CASSLSQGDTEAFF.

A single count supports this clone. The V call is TRBV19, the J call TRBJ1-1; unclear D gene. V lost 0 bases, J lost 11 bases, and 16 bases lay in between. The CDR3 is 14 residues long. The germline CDR1 and CDR2 sequences are LNHDA and SQIVND (reference sequence). CDR3 amino acids: CASSIDGRNPTAFF. CDR3 nucleotides: TGTGCCAGTAGTATAGACGGTCGCAACCCGACGGCTTTCTTT.

CDR3 DNA sequence: TGTGCCAGCTCACCGGGAAGCCAACCGAACACTGAAGCTTTCTTT. Amino acid sequence: CASSPGSQPNTEAFF. The chain joins TRBV18 to TRBJ1-1; no clear D gene. This CDR3 is 15 amino acids long. Germline loops: CDR1 KGHSH, CDR2 LQKENI. Trimming left V 3 bases short and J 1 base short, with 12 bases between.

This clone was observed once. The rearrangement joins TRBV19 to TRBJ2-7; tentatively, D is TRBD1 (6 bases). Germline loops: CDR1 LNHDA, CDR2 SQIVND (reference sequence). This CDR3 region has 14 residues. Trimming pared 3 bases from V and 5 bases from J, leaving 14 bases between. As DNA, the CDR3 is TGTGCCAGTAGTATCTCCGGGACATTACACGAGCAGTACTTC. This translates into CASSISGTLHEQYF. The full variable domain, rest sourced from reference TRBV19 and TRBJ2-7, is DGGITQSPKYLFRKEGQNVTLSCEQNLNHDAMYWYRQDPGQGLRLIYYSQIVNDFQKGDIAEGYSVSREKKESFPLTVTSAQKNPTAFYLCASSISGTLHEQYFGPGTRLTVT.

This clone was counted at least ten times. The chain uses TRBV5-5 and TRBJ1-1; the D gene is possibly TRBD1 (6 bases). The CDR3 has 15 amino acids. Trimming cost V 3 bases and J 4 bases, with 16 bases left between them. Per the germline V gene, CDR1 is SGHKS and CDR2 is YYEKEE (reference sequence). The CDR3 spells CASSSSWGAGTEAFF. The CDR3 region has the DNA TGTGCCAGCAGCTCCTCATGGGGGGCGGGCACTGAAGCTTTCTTT.

In its sample, this clone was seen once. The CDR3 DNA sequence: TGTGCCAGCAGCTTAGATTCTCCGGGACAAGAGACCCAGTACTTC. Its translation is CASSLDSPGQETQYF. This rearrangement joins TRBV7-7 to TRBJ2-5; TRBD2 might be the D (5 bases). The V end lost 1 base, the J end lost 2 bases, and 11 bases lay between the germline ends. The CDR3 covers 15 residues. Germline V lookup: CDR1 SSHAT, CDR2 FNYEAQ (reference sequence).

This clone has just one count. A single base is all that separates this from a far larger clone, so a read error is likely. The chain joins TRBV19 to TRBJ2-7; no clear D. V was shortened by 5 bases and J by 0 bases, with 2 bases between the two germline ends. The length of the CDR3 is 11 residues. Germline CDR1 LNHDA, CDR2 SQIVND (reference sequence). This chain's CDR3 is CASSDSYEQYF. The CDR3 nucleotides read TGTGCCAGTAGTGACTCCTACGAGCAGTACTTC.

The genes are TRBV4-2 and TRBJ2-7, with a weak D call TRBD1 (6 bases). This CDR3 contains 17 residues. From germline, CDR1 is LGHNA and CDR2 YNFKEQ. V lost 0 bases, J lost 1 base, and 16 bases lay in between. CDR3 bases: TGTGCCAGCAGCCAAGAATTAGGGACAACCTTTTCCTACGAGCAGTACTTC. Translation gives CASSQELGTTFSYEQYF.

This chain connects TRBV28 to TRBJ1-4; the D gene is possibly TRBD1 (5 bases). The ends were cut back, 7 bases at V and 8 bases at J, with 14 bases in the middle. This CDR3 is 13 amino acids long. In germline, CDR1 is MDHEN, CDR2 SYDVKM. CDR3 in amino acids: CASTQGQGEKLFF. In DNA, the CDR3 is TGTGCCAGCACCCAAGGGCAGGGAGAAAAACTGTTTTTT.

The rearrangement links TRBV30 to TRBJ2-2; D is undetermined. This CDR3 has 14 residues. V lost 4 bases and J 4 bases, leaving 13 bases between the germline ends. CDR1 is GTSNPN and CDR2 is SVGIG in the germline V gene (reference sequence). The CDR3 bases are TGTGCCTGGAAAGAAGGCGCCGTCACCGGGGAGCTGTTTTTT. Its translation: CAWKEGAVTGELFF. Combining the CDR3 with reference TRBV30 and TRBJ2-2 gives the whole variable domain SQTIHQWPATLVQPVGSPLSLECTVEGTSNPNLYWYRQAAGRGLQLLFYSVGIGQISSEVPQNLSASRPQDRQFILSSKKLLLSDSGFYLCAWKEGAVTGELFFGEGSRLTVL.

This clone was counted between two and nine times. This chain connects TRBV6-1 to TRBJ2-1; a possible D gene is TRBD1 (5 bases). Trimming cost V 1 base and J 3 bases, with 13 bases left between them. CDR3 length equals 16 residues. CDR1 MNHNS and CDR2 SASEGT come from the germline V gene. The CDR3 DNA sequence: TGTGCCAGCAGTGAAGAAAACAGAGGACACTACAATGAGCAGTTCTTC. Translated: CASSEENRGHYNEQFF.

V and J are TRBV6-5 and TRBJ2-2; TRBD1 matches 7 bases. After removal of 7 bases from V and 4 bases from J, the junction contained 9 bases not matched to a gene. Germline values: CDR1 MNHEY, CDR2 SVGAGI. The CDR3 has 15 amino acids. CDR3 residues: CASTPTGTGTGELFF. In DNA form, the CDR3 reads TGTGCCAGCACTCCGACAGGGACGGGCACCGGGGAGCTGTTTTTT.

The chain has TRBV28 and TRBJ1-1; tentative D call: TRBD1 (5 bases). Trimming took 2 bases from V and 10 from J, leaving 11 bases between them. The CDR3 extends over 12 amino acids. CDR1 is MDHEN and CDR2 is SYDVKM in the germline V gene. This CDR3 is CASSLGTGGAFF. CDR3 in DNA: TGTGCCAGCAGTTTAGGGACTGGTGGAGCTTTCTTT.